Sequencing of this T cell receptor (beta chain) was carried out in a study of T-cell memory formation after mild COVID-19. Study-level findings and limits: The CD4+ clones that contracted clustered mainly within CM and EM, and the CD8+ clones concentrated in EMRA. Among clones contracting day 15 to 85, CD4/CD8 was balanced, whereas later expanders leaned CD4+. Some clones that responded were present in memory (sampled pre-infection), which suggests cross-reactive memory joined.

The authors produced TCR alpha and TCR beta cDNA libraries with sample barcodes and UMIs by 5'RACE using constant-segment primers. TCRdb re-derived calls from the 5' RACE reads in MiXCR, one entry per CDR3 protein. This sample has fewer than 650,000 distinct CDR3 sequences; less than 25% occur once, and the top ten carry approximately 8.4%. Unmatched junction bases numbered 1, after V lost 3 bases and J lost 2 bases. This CDR3 contains 13 residues. Germline V gives CDR1 SGHVS, CDR2 FQNEAQ. This clonotype was picked up many times. The antigen is unknown. This chain joins TRBV7-8 and TRBJ2-7; 7 bases agree with TRBD2. The sequencing sample was made of PBMCs or a T cell subset sorted from them (not recorded which). This TCR was recovered from an adult woman who had mild COVID-19 (a few samples of this study predate the infection). Cell type and time point are not known. CDR3 protein: CASSFRGAYEQYF. DNA of the CDR3: TGTGCCAGCAGCTTCCGGGGGGCCTACGAGCAGTACTTC.